The 18 T cell receptor beta chains listed next were all sequenced from one sample in a study of tumor and adjacent non-tumor tissue in lung cancer. The template was RNA from unsorted bulk tissue. Distant lung tissue was collected more than 3 cm away from the tumor edge. Three rounds of nested PCR, following a modified ARM-PCR protocol, produced the TCRbeta library. TCRdb fed the multiplex PCR reads into MiXCR, producing one record per CDR3 protein. Altogether 40,000 to 45,000 distinct CDR3 sequences are present, roughly 60% being singletons, with the ten largest covering 45%. Material for sequencing was distant non-tumor lung tissue. The receptor source for this set is a man aged 50-60 years with non-small cell lung cancer.

Notes on this clonotype: At one boundary the junction diverges from the germline segment, which might be a read error. The rearrangement uses TRBV11-2 and TRBJ1-6; the D gene is possibly TRBD1 (5 bases). Germline V CDR1 and CDR2: SGHAT, FQNNGV. The CDR3 has 14 residues. CDR3 sequence reads: CASSKTVCNSLLHF. The CDR3, as DNA: TGTGCCAGCAGCAAGACAGTATGTAATTCACTCCTCCACTTT.

The rearrangement links TRBV30 to TRBJ1-6; D is possibly TRBD1 (5 bases). This CDR3 contains 13 residues. V dropped 3 bases and J dropped 7 bases, with 10 bases sitting between them. Per germline, CDR1 GTSNPN and CDR2 SVGIG (reference sequence). This CDR3 is CAWRGHRNSPLHF. The CDR3 DNA is TGTGCCTGGAGAGGACATCGAAATTCACCCCTCCACTTT.

Points on this clonotype: A much larger clone sits a single nucleotide away, making a read error possible. The CDR3 nucleotides read TGTGCCAGCAGCCGGACTTGCGATAACACCGGGGAGCTGTTTTTT. Its translation is CASSRTCDNTGELFF. This chain joins TRBV5-6 and TRBJ2-2; a weak D match, TRBD2 (5 bases). The CDR3 extends over 15 amino acids. CDR1 is SGHDT and CDR2 is YYEEEE in the germline V gene. V lost 4 bases and J lost 2, with 12 bases in between.

This clonotype was recorded many times. The chain combines TRBV7-9 with TRBJ2-5, with 7 positions matching TRBD1. From germline, CDR1 is SEHNR and CDR2 FQNEAQ (reference sequence). The ends lost 2 bases at V and 5 bases at J; junction bases unmatched: 5. This CDR3 region has 14 residues. The CDR3 sequence: CASSLRTGGETQYF. For the CDR3, the DNA is TGTGCCAGCAGCTTAAGGACAGGCGGCGAGACCCAGTACTTC.

This chain connects TRBV12-3 or TRBV12-4 to TRBJ1-2; D is ambiguous. V dropped 5 bases and J dropped 10 bases, with 14 bases sitting between them. This CDR3 is built from 12 residues. The CDR3 DNA is TGTGCCAGCAGTCTTACCCCCCGTGACTACACCTTC. As protein: CASSLTPRDYTF.

On this clonotype itself: A much larger clone lies a single base off, so this may be a read error. CDR3 DNA: TGCAGTGTTCCACTCCGGACCGCACAAGATACGCAGTATTTT. It is translated as CSVPLRTAQDTQYF. The chain recombines TRBV20-1 with TRBJ2-3; D is unresolved. Trimming stripped 7 bases from V and 5 bases from J, with 19 bases between. Germline CDR1 is DFQATT and CDR2 is SNEGSKA (reference sequence). This CDR3 region has 14 residues.

About this clonotype: Compared with germline, one end of the junction differs, possibly owing to a read error. The chain employs TRBV11-1 and TRBJ2-5; no clear D gene. CDR1 is SGHAT, CDR2 FQDESV, per germline (reference sequence). The CDR3 covers 12 residues. The CDR3 region has the DNA TGTGCCAGCAGCATAACAAAAGAGGCCCAGTGCTTC. Its translation: CASSITKEAQCF.

Turning to this clonotype: A read error may produce the germline difference seen at one junction end. The CDR3 DNA is TGTGCCAGCAATGAAAGGGTGGGGATAAACAATCAGCCCCAGCATTTT. This codes for CASNERVGINNQPQHF. V usage is TRBV6-1 and J usage is TRBJ1-5; D not certain. The V gene's germline CDR1 is MNHNS and CDR2 SASEGT. This CDR3 comprises 16 residues.

Concerning this clonotype: The CDR3 end shows no conserved phenylalanine or tryptophan, and so a read error is likely. This chain joins TRBV11-2 and TRBJ2-7; possibly TRBD1 for D (6 bases). This CDR3 is built from 14 residues. The V and J ends lost 7 bases and 3 bases respectively, with 16 bases between them. Per germline, CDR1 SGHAT and CDR2 FQNNGV. As DNA, the CDR3 is TGTGCCAGCACAACACAGGGTACCAACTACGAGCAGTACCTC. Its protein is CASTTQGTNYEQYL.

This clonotype was observed at least ten times. V and J are TRBV24-1 and TRBJ2-4; D call uncertain. Trimming left V 4 bases short and J 15 bases short, with 9 bases between. CDR1 is KGHDR and CDR2 is SFDVKD in the germline V gene. The CDR3 loop spans 10 amino acids. CDR3 in amino acids: CATSERTLYF. The DNA for the CDR3 is TGTGCCACCAGTGAACGGACCCTGTACTTC.

The gene calls are TRBV11-2 and TRBJ1-1; D unresolved. The CDR3 extends over 13 amino acids. CDR1 is SGHAT and CDR2 is FQNNGV in the germline V gene. The germline V and J ends were trimmed by 5 bases and 13 bases, with 20 bases remaining between them. The CDR3 region is CASSPGMNTQVFF. The CDR3 DNA reads TGTGCCAGCAGCCCCGGGATGAACACTCAAGTTTTCTTT.

The sample holds many counts of this clonotype. This chain connects TRBV29-1 to TRBJ2-7, with D possibly TRBD1 on 6 matching bases. This CDR3 contains 14 residues. The V end was cut by 7 bases, the J end by 1 base, with 17 bases between. CDR1 and CDR2 (germline): SQVTM, ANQGSEA. The CDR3: CSAVQVQGSYEQYF. As DNA, the CDR3 is TGCAGCGCTGTACAGGTCCAGGGGTCCTACGAGCAGTACTTC.

The chain carries TRBV30 and TRBJ1-1; 7 bases fit TRBD1. This CDR3 comprises 15 residues. Germline lookup yields CDR1 GTSNPN and CDR2 SVGIG (reference sequence). The V and J ends lost 0 bases and 6 bases, in that order; junction bases with no gene match: 10. CDR3 DNA sequence: TGTGCCTGGAGTGTAACCGGACAGGCCCACTCTGAAGCTTTCTTT. It is translated as CAWSVTGQAHSEAFF.

Comment on this clonotype: Likely a read error: the CDR3 ends without its conserved phenylalanine or tryptophan. The CDR3 spells CANSDYGRNNQTQHI. In DNA form, the CDR3 reads TGCGCCAACAGTGATTATGGCAGGAACAATCAGACCCAGCATATT. V gene TRBV10-2 combines with J gene TRBJ1-5; D is uncertain. The CDR3 covers 15 residues. Germline assignment: CDR1 WSHSY and CDR2 SAAADI.

This clonotype was seen repeatedly, ten times or more. This chain joins TRBV29-1 and TRBJ2-3, with 10 bases lining up with TRBD2. This CDR3 contains 16 residues. CDR1 and CDR2 (germline): SQVTM, ANQGSEA. After removal of 1 base from V and 3 bases from J, the junction contained 7 bases not matched to a gene. CDR3 bases: TGCAGCGTTGAAGGGCTAGCGGGAGAAGTAACAGATACGCAGTATTTT. It yields the protein CSVEGLAGEVTDTQYF.

About this clonotype itself: Its ends do not fully match the called genes, so a read error is possible. The gene calls are TRBV6-5 and TRBJ1-5; D possibly corresponds to TRBD1 (5 bases). In germline, CDR1 is MNHEY, CDR2 SVGAGI. The CDR3 has 15 residues. This CDR3 reads CASSYSRGGDQPQNF. Written as DNA, the CDR3 is TGTGCCAGCAGTTACTCGCGGGGCGGCGATCAGCCCCAGAATTTC.

The gene calls are TRBV6-5 and TRBJ2-7; perhaps D is TRBD1 or TRBD2 (6 bases each). Trimming cost V 2 bases and J 7 bases, with 30 bases left between them. The length of the CDR3 is 19 residues. Germline V lookup: CDR1 MNHEY, CDR2 SVGAGI. The chain's CDR3 is CASSYASDSDFPGLREQYF. The CDR3, as DNA: TGTGCCAGCAGTTACGCGTCGGACAGTGACTTCCCGGGACTCCGGGAGCAGTACTTC.

About this clonotype: An end of the junction does not agree with germline; a read error may underlie this. CDR3 in amino acids: CASSDGQGWDEEHF. The CDR3 DNA sequence: TGCGCCAGCAGTGATGGGCAGGGTTGGGACGAGGAGCACTTC. The chain joins TRBV10-2 to TRBJ2-7; either TRBD1 or TRBD2 may fit D (5 bases each). Germline V gene lookup returns CDR1 WSHSY and CDR2 SAAADI. The CDR3 extends over 14 amino acids.